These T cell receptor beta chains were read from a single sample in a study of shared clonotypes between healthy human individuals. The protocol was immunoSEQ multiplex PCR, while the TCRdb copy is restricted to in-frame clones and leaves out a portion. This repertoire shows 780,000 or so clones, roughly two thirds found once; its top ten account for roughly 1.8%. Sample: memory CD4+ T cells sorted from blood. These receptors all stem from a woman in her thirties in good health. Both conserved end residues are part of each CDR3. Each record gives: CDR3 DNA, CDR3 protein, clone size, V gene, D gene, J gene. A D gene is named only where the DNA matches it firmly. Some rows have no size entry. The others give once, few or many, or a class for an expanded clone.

TGTGCCTCCTCCCGGGGGATGAACATTCAGTACTTC CASSRGMNIQYF few TRBV2 - TRBJ2-4
TGTGCCAGCAGCTTAGTTCGGGACAGAGACTACGAGCAGTACTTC CASSLVRDRDYEQYF - TRBV11-1 TRBD1 TRBJ2-7
TGTGCCAGCAGCTTAAGTGCCAGCCGATACAATGAGCAGTTCTTC CASSLSASRYNEQFF - TRBV7-6 - TRBJ2-1
TGTGCCAGCAGTGAGATGTGGGACCACCCCCACAATGAGCAGTTCTTC CASSEMWDHPHNEQFF - TRBV2 - TRBJ2-1
TGTGCCAGCAGTGTGGACAGGGGCTCTGGGGCCAACGTCCTGACTTTC CASSVDRGSGANVLTF - TRBV2 TRBD1 TRBJ2-6
TGTGCCAGCTCACCGGGGCGGTTAGAGGGTGAGCAGTTCTTC CASSPGRLEGEQFF many TRBV18 - TRBJ2-1
TGCAGCGTTGCCGAGAACACTGAAGCTTTCTTT CSVAENTEAFF - TRBV29-1 - TRBJ1-1
TGTGCCAGCAGCACCCCAAGGGGAAACACCATATATTTT CASSTPRGNTIYF - TRBV27 - TRBJ1-3
TGTGCCAGCAGTTCCCCGGCTAGCGGGCCCTACGAGCAGTACTTC CASSSPASGPYEQYF few TRBV28 TRBD2 TRBJ2-7
TGTGCCAGCTCATCCGAAACGGCGAACACTGAAGCTTTCTTT CASSSETANTEAFF few TRBV18 - TRBJ1-1
TGCGCCAGCAGCCAAGATGTGGCTGTCTCCTACAATGAGCAGTTCTTC CASSQDVAVSYNEQFF - TRBV4-1 - TRBJ2-1
TGTGCCTGGAGCAGACAGGGCTACGAGCAGTACTTC CAWSRQGYEQYF - TRBV30 TRBD1 TRBJ2-7
TGCGCCAGCAGCTTGGTAGGCCTAGCGGAGGGCAATGAGCAGTTCTTC CASSLVGLAEGNEQFF - TRBV5-1 TRBD2 TRBJ2-1
TGTGCCATCAGAGGGGCTAGCGTTATCGAGCAGTTCTTC CAIRGASVIEQFF - TRBV6-5 - TRBJ2-1
TGTGCCAGCAGCAAGGCGGGACAGAGCACAGATACGCAGTATTTT CASSKAGQSTDTQYF - TRBV2 - TRBJ2-3
TGTGCCAGCAGCATGGGACCCACCGAACCTGAAGCTTTCTTT CASSMGPTEPEAFF - TRBV11-2 - TRBJ1-1
TGCGCCAGCAGTCGGACTCCTAACTTGGGGACTAATGAAAAACTGTTTTTT CASSRTPNLGTNEKLFF - TRBV4-1 - TRBJ1-4
TGTGCCAGCAGACCAAGGCACTATGGCTACACCTTC CASRPRHYGYTF - TRBV5-8 - TRBJ1-2
TGTGCCAGCAGTTTAAGGGACAGCTATGGCTACACCTTC CASSLRDSYGYTF - TRBV28 TRBD1 TRBJ1-2
TGTGCCAGCAGGGGACTAGCGGCAAGCTCCTACAATGAGCAGTTCTTC CASRGLAASSYNEQFF - TRBV6-6 TRBD2 TRBJ2-1
TGTGCCAGCAATCGGGACAACCAAGAGACCCAGTACTTC CASNRDNQETQYF - TRBV2 - TRBJ2-5
TGTGCCAGCAGTTACTACGCAGGAGGGTTCGGAAACACCATATATTTT CASSYYAGGFGNTIYF - TRBV6-5 - TRBJ1-3
TGCGCCAGCAGCCCGCCGGGACTAGCGGGATCGCAAGAGACCCAGTACTTC CASSPPGLAGSQETQYF - TRBV5-1 TRBD2 TRBJ2-5
TGTGCCAGCAGTTTATTCCCACAGGTGCCCTTTTATAGCAATCAGCCCCAGCATTTT CASSLFPQVPFYSNQPQHF - TRBV27 - TRBJ1-5
TGCGCCAGCACCTCGACAGGAGGCAATGAGCAGTTCTTC CASTSTGGNEQFF many TRBV5-1 - TRBJ2-1
TGTGCCAGCTCCCAATCGGGACAACGCAATCAGCCCCAGCATTTT CASSQSGQRNQPQHF - TRBV18 - TRBJ1-5
TGTGCCAGCTCCACACTAGCGGGAGTTGGTAATGAGCAGTTCTTC CASSTLAGVGNEQFF - TRBV2 TRBD2 TRBJ2-1
TGTGCCAGCAGCCTCACAGGGGATTCGCTCTTTGGGGCCAACGTCCTGACTTTC CASSLTGDSLFGANVLTF - TRBV7-8 TRBD1 TRBJ2-6
TGTGCCAGCACCAGGGGACAGGACAGCTATGGCTACACCTTC CASTRGQDSYGYTF - TRBV6-6 TRBD1 TRBJ1-2
TGCGCCAGCAGCTTGTGGAGCTCCCCGACTAGTCTTTTCGGCGAGCAGTACTTC CASSLWSSPTSLFGEQYF - TRBV5-1 - TRBJ2-7
TGTGCCAGCGTCGGGACTAGCTGGTTGTCAGATACGCAGTATTTT CASVGTSWLSDTQYF - TRBV28 TRBD2 TRBJ2-3
TGCGCCAGATCGCGTCGGGGGTACTCTGGAAACACCATATATTTT CARSRRGYSGNTIYF - TRBV5-1 - TRBJ1-3
TGCGCCAGCAGCTCTCGAAACACCATATATTTT CASSSRNTIYF - TRBV4-1 - TRBJ1-3
TGTGCCAGCAGCTTGGGGGGGCCGGGGGCCAACGTCCTGACTTTC CASSLGGPGANVLTF - TRBV5-6 - TRBJ2-6
TGTGCCAGCAGTGACCCAGGCGGAAGAACAGGTATACATAAAGCTTTCTTT CASSDPGGRTGIHKAFF - TRBV6-1 - TRBJ1-1
TGTGCCAGCAGTTTACCCCAATCCCTGGCGAGCTACACCTTC CASSLPQSLASYTF - TRBV28 - TRBJ1-2
TGTGCCTGGAGCCAACCTGGGGTGGGAGTCGGTCAGCCCCAGCATTTT CAWSQPGVGVGQPQHF - TRBV30 - TRBJ1-5
TGTGCCAGCAGTGAAGCGCAGGTTCAGTTCTTC CASSEAQVQFF - TRBV6-1 - TRBJ2-1
TGCGCCACCGCGAAAGACAGTGGGAGCTACAATGAGCAGTTCTTC CATAKDSGSYNEQFF - TRBV5-1 - TRBJ2-1
TGTGCCAGCAGCAACAACTACGAGCAGTACTTC CASSNNYEQYF - TRBV7-9 - TRBJ2-7